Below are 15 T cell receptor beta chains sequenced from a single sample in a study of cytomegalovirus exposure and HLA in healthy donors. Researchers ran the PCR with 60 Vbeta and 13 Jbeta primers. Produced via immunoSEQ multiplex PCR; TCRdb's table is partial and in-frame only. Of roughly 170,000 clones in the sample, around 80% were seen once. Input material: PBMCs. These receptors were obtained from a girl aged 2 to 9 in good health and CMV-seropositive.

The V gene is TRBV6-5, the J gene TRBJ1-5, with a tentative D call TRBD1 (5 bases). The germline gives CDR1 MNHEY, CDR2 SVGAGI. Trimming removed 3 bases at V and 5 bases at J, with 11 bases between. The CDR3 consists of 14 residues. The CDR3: CASSYPGPDQPQHF. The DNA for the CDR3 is TGTGCCAGCAGTTATCCAGGGCCTGATCAGCCCCAGCATTTT.

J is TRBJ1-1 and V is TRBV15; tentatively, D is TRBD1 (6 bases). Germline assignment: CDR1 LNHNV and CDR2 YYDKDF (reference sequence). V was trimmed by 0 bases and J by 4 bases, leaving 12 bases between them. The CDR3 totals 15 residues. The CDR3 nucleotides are TGTGCCACCAGCAGAGATCATTCAGGGGCCACTGAAGCTTTCTTT. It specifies CATSRDHSGATEAFF.

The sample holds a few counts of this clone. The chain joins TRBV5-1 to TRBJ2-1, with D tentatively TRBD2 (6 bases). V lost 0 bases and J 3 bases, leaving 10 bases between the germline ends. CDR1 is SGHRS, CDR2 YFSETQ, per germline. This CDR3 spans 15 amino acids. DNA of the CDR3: TGCGCCAGCAGCTTGGTCGGTAGCGGCTACAATGAGCAGTTCTTC. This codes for CASSLVGSGYNEQFF.

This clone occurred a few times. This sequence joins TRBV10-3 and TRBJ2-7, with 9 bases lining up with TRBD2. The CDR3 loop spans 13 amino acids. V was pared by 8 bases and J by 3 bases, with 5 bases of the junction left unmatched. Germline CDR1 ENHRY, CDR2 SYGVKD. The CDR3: CAIGPTSGYEQYF. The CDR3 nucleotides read TGTGCCATCGGCCCGACTAGCGGCTACGAGCAGTACTTC.

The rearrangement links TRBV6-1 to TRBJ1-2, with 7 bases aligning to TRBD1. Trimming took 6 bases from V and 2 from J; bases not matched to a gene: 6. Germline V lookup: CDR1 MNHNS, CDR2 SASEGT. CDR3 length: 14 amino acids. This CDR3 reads CASSRDSLNYGYTF. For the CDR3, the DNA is TGTGCCAGCAGCCGGGACAGCCTAAACTATGGCTACACCTTC.

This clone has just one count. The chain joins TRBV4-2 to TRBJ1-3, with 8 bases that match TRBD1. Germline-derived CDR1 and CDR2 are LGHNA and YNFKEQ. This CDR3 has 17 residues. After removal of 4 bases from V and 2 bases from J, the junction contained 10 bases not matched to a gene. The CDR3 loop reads CASSPGGEGIPGNTIYF. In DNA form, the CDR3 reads TGTGCCAGCAGCCCAGGGGGCGAAGGGATACCTGGAAACACCATATATTTT.

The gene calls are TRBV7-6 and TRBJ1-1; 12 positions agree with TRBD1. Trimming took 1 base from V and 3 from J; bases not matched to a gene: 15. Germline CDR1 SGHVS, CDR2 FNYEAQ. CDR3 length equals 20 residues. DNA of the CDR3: TGTGCCAGCAGCTTAGGGCCCCTGGGGGGACAGGGGGCGAGATACACTGAAGCTTTCTTT. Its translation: CASSLGPLGGQGARYTEAFF.

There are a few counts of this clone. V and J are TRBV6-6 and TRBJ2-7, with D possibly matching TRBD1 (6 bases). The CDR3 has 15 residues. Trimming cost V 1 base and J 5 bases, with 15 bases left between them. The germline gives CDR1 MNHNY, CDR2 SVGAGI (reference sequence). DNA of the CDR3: TGTGCCAGCAGTTACTTACTCTTGGACAGTAACGAGCAGTACTTC. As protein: CASSYLLLDSNEQYF.

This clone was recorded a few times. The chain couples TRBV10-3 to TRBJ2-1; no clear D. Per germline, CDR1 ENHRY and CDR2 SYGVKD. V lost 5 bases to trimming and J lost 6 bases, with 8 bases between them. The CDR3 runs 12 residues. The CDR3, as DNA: TGTGCCATCAGTCGGTATATCAATGAGCAGTTCTTC. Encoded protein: CAISRYINEQFF.

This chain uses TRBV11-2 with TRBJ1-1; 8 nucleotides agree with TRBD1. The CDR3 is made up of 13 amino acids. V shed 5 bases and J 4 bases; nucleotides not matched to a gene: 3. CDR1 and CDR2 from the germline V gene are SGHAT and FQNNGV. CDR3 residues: CASSKDRGTEAFF. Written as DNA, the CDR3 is TGTGCCAGCAGCAAAGACAGGGGCACTGAAGCTTTCTTT.

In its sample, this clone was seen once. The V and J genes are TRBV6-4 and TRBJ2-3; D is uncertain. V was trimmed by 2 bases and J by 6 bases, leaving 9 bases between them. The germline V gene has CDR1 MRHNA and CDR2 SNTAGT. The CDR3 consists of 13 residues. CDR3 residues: CASSDPTEDTQYF. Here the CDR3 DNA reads TGTGCCAGCAGTGACCCAACCGAGGATACGCAGTATTTT.

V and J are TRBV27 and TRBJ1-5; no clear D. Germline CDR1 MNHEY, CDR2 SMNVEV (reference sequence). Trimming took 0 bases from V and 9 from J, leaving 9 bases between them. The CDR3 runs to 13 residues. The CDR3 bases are TGTGCCAGCAGTTTATCACGGTCTGGGCCCCAGCATTTT. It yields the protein CASSLSRSGPQHF.

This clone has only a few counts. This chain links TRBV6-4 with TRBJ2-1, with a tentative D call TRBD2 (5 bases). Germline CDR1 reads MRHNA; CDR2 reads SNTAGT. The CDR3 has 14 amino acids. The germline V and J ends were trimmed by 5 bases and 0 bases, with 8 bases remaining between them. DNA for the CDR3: TGTGCCAGCAGTCAGCGGAGCTCCTACAATGAGCAGTTCTTC. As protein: CASSQRSSYNEQFF.

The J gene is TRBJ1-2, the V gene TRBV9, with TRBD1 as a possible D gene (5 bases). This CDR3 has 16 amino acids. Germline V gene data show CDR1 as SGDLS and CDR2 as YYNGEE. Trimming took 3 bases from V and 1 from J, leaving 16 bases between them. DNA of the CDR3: TGTGCCAGCAGCGCGGGGGGGGGAGAGGATAACTATGGCTACACCTTC. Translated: CASSAGGGEDNYGYTF.

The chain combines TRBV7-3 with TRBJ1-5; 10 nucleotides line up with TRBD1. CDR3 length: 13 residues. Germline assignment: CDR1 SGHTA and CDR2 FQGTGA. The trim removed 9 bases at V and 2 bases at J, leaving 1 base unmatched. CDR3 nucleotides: TGTGCCAGGGGGACAGGGGGCAATCAGCCCCAGCATTTT. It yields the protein CARGTGGNQPQHF.